Listed below are T cell receptor beta chains from one sample, sequenced in a study of CD8 T cells in Susac syndrome. TCRdb redid the calling of the immunoSEQ multiplex PCR reads with MiXCR, one entry per CDR3 protein. The table shows more than 130,000 distinct CDR3 sequences, with around 94% occurring only once. Sequencing input: CD8+ T cells from PBMCs. These TCRs come from a human donor in good health. Both conserved end residues are part of each CDR3. A D gene is named only where the DNA matches it firmly. Expanded clones get a size class; other rows say once, few or many, or leave the size out.

J: TRBJ2-1; V: TRBV9; D: TRBD1; size: .; DNA: TGTGCCAGCAGCGCCTGGAGGACAGGGGGCGATGAGCAGTTCTTC; CDR3: CASSAWRTGGDEQFF
J: TRBJ1-1; V: TRBV4-1; D: .; size: .; DNA: TGCGCCAGCAGCCCGATGGGGGACACCGAACTCACTGAAGCTTTCTTT; CDR3: CASSPMGDTELTEAFF
J: TRBJ1-1; V: TRBV29-1; D: TRBD1; size: .; DNA: TGCAGCGTTGGCCCGGACAGGGGGCTCGCTGAAGCTTTCTTT; CDR3: CSVGPDRGLAEAFF
J: TRBJ1-1; V: TRBV3-1; D: .; size: .; DNA: TGTGCCAGCAGCCACGCTCATATTGAAGCTTTCTTT; CDR3: CASSHAHIEAFF
J: TRBJ2-7; V: TRBV15; D: .; size: .; DNA: TGTGCCACCAGTTCTTCAGGAAGGGTCTACGAGCAGTACTTC; CDR3: CATSSSGRVYEQYF
J: TRBJ2-1; V: TRBV7-9; D: .; size: .; DNA: TGTGCCACGACCGGGGCCCCCTACAATGAGCAGTTCTTC; CDR3: CATTGAPYNEQFF
J: TRBJ2-3; V: TRBV30; D: .; size: .; DNA: TGTGCCTGGGGTTCAGGGGTAGCTGTGACAGATACGCAGTATTTT; CDR3: CAWGSGVAVTDTQYF
J: TRBJ2-7; V: TRBV29-1; D: TRBD1; size: few; DNA: TGCAGCGTGGGGCAGGGGGCTTGGTACGAGCAGTACTTC; CDR3: CSVGQGAWYEQYF
J: TRBJ1-1; V: TRBV4-3; D: .; size: once; DNA: TGCGCCAGCAGCCAAGAAGTCCCTAGCGAGGCTTTCTTT; CDR3: CASSQEVPSEAFF
J: TRBJ2-1; V: TRBV9; D: .; size: .; DNA: TGTGCCAGCAGCGTAGTGGAGACAGTCTACAATGAGCAGTTCTTC; CDR3: CASSVVETVYNEQFF
J: TRBJ1-1; V: TRBV14; D: .; size: .; DNA: TGTGCCAGCAGTTGGGTCGAGAACACTGAAGCTTTCTTT; CDR3: CASSWVENTEAFF
J: TRBJ2-2; V: TRBV5-1; D: TRBD2; size: .; DNA: TGCGCCAGCAGCTGGGGGCTAGCGGGAGACACCGGGGAGCTGTTTTTT; CDR3: CASSWGLAGDTGELFF
J: TRBJ2-3; V: TRBV11-3; D: .; size: .; DNA: TGTGCCAGCAGCTTATCTAGCTTTGATACGCAGTATTTT; CDR3: CASSLSSFDTQYF
J: TRBJ1-1; V: TRBV29-1; D: .; size: .; DNA: TGCAGCGGGATAATGAACACTGAAGCTTTCTTT; CDR3: CSGIMNTEAFF
J: TRBJ2-7; V: TRBV27; D: TRBD1; size: .; DNA: TGTGCCAGCAGTCCGGAGACAGGGAGCTCCTACGAGCAGTACTTC; CDR3: CASSPETGSSYEQYF
J: TRBJ2-7; V: TRBV7-6; D: .; size: .; DNA: TGTGCCAGCAGCCCCCTACTAGGGTCCTACGAGCAGTACTTC; CDR3: CASSPLLGSYEQYF
J: TRBJ2-7; V: TRBV11-2; D: .; size: .; DNA: TGTGCCAGCAGCTTAGGGGACTACGAGCAGTACTTC; CDR3: CASSLGDYEQYF
J: TRBJ1-5; V: TRBV27; D: TRBD1; size: .; DNA: TGTGCCAGCAGTCCCGGGACAGCTACGAATCAGCCCCAGCATTTT; CDR3: CASSPGTATNQPQHF
J: TRBJ2-3; V: TRBV9; D: .; size: .; DNA: TGTGCCAGCAGCGTTCGTACGGGAGAGTCAGATACGCAGTATTTT; CDR3: CASSVRTGESDTQYF
J: TRBJ2-3; V: TRBV20-1; D: TRBD2; size: .; DNA: TGCAGTGCTAGAGAACGGCTAGCGGGAGTTGTAGATACGCAGTATTTT; CDR3: CSARERLAGVVDTQYF
J: TRBJ2-1; V: TRBV4-3; D: .; size: .; DNA: TGCGCCAGCAGCCAAGATCTAGGGGACGGGGAGCAGTTCTTC; CDR3: CASSQDLGDGEQFF
J: TRBJ2-3; V: TRBV7-9; D: .; size: .; DNA: TGTGCCAGCAGCCCCTCATATACGCAGTATTTT; CDR3: CASSPSYTQYF
J: TRBJ2-7; V: TRBV27; D: TRBD1; size: .; DNA: TGTGCCAGCAGTGGACAGGGGTTCCGCGAGCAGTACTTC; CDR3: CASSGQGFREQYF
J: TRBJ1-4; V: TRBV9; D: TRBD1; size: .; DNA: TGTGCCAGCAGCGACGACAGGGAGGGGGATGAAAAACTGTTTTTT; CDR3: CASSDDREGDEKLFF
J: TRBJ2-1; V: TRBV6-5; D: .; size: .; DNA: TGTGCCAGCAGTTACCAGGAGTACAATGAGCAGTTCTTC; CDR3: CASSYQEYNEQFF
J: TRBJ2-1; V: TRBV28; D: TRBD2; size: .; DNA: TGTGCCAGCAGCCGTCCTAGCGGGAGCTCCTACAATGAGCAGTTCTTC; CDR3: CASSRPSGSSYNEQFF
J: TRBJ2-4; V: TRBV13; D: .; size: .; DNA: TGTGCCAGCAGCTTAGGCCTCCAGGAGCTAGCCAAAAACATTCAGTACTTC; CDR3: CASSLGLQELAKNIQYF
J: TRBJ2-5; V: TRBV29-1; D: TRBD2; size: .; DNA: TGCAGCGTTGAAGGGGGTAGGCGGGAGCCCCACCAAGAGACCCAGTACTTC; CDR3: CSVEGGRREPHQETQYF
J: TRBJ2-2; V: TRBV29-1; D: TRBD1; size: .; DNA: TGCAGCGCAGACACCGGGACAGCCCCCGGGGAGCTGTTTTTT; CDR3: CSADTGTAPGELFF
J: TRBJ1-1; V: TRBV12-3/TRBV12-4; D: .; size: .; DNA: TGTGCCAGCAGTTTGGGGGGGAGAACTTTCTTT; CDR3: CASSLGGRTFF
J: TRBJ2-1; V: TRBV7-6; D: .; size: .; DNA: TGTGCCAGCCTTGCTCACAATGAGCAGTTCTTC; CDR3: CASLAHNEQFF